Listed below are T cell receptor beta chains from one sample, sequenced in a study of cytomegalovirus exposure and HLA in healthy donors. Method: immunoSEQ multiplex PCR; TCRdb's copy keeps in-frame clones and lacks some. The sample comprises 150,000 or so clones, less than 90% of which are singletons, and around 0.96% rests with the top ten. Sequences were obtained from PBMCs. The receptors derive from a man aged 25-40 years in good health and CMV-seronegative. Each CDR3 is given with its conserved first and last residue. D genes are given only for firm matches. Clone size is stated in some rows and not others, as once, few, many or a class when expanded.

clone_size	d_call	v_call	j_call	cdr3_aa	cdr3_nt
NA	TRBD2	TRBV5-1	TRBJ2-7	CASSLVTSGTYEQYF	TGCGCCAGCAGCTTGGTCACTAGCGGAACCTACGAGCAGTACTTC
NA	NA	TRBV25-1	TRBJ2-7	CASSDRGAYEQYF	TGTGCCAGCAGTGACAGGGGGGCCTACGAGCAGTACTTC
NA	NA	TRBV7-6	TRBJ2-1	CASSLGSLSSYNEQFF	TGTGCCAGCAGCTTGGGTAGCCTAAGCTCCTACAATGAGCAGTTCTTC
NA	TRBD2	TRBV19	TRBJ2-2	CASRTPGLAGGRELFF	TGTGCCAGTCGAACACCGGGACTAGCGGGGGGCCGGGAGCTGTTTTTT
NA	NA	TRBV7-9	TRBJ2-3	CASASGDTQYF	TGTGCCAGCGCCTCGGGGGATACGCAGTATTTT
NA	NA	TRBV10-3	TRBJ2-1	CAITQITETSYNEQFF	TGTGCCATCACCCAAATTACGGAGACGTCCTACAATGAGCAGTTCTTC
few	NA	TRBV6-5	TRBJ1-6	CASSYGTGYNSPLHF	TGTGCCAGCAGTTACGGAACAGGGTATAATTCACCCCTCCACTTT
NA	TRBD2	TRBV5-4	TRBJ2-1	CASSSQRDGWDEQFF	TGTGCCAGCAGCTCGCAGCGGGACGGTTGGGATGAGCAGTTCTTC
NA	TRBD1	TRBV13	TRBJ2-2	CASSAGQGGTGELFF	TGTGCCAGCAGCGCGGGACAGGGGGGCACCGGGGAGCTGTTTTTT
NA	TRBD2	TRBV7-9	TRBJ2-1	CASSLEGTGLAGVDEQFF	TGTGCCAGCAGCTTAGAGGGAACGGGACTAGCGGGAGTCGATGAGCAGTTCTTC
NA	TRBD1	TRBV15	TRBJ1-2	CATSRDRGTGGDGYTF	TGTGCCACCAGCAGAGATCGAGGGACAGGGGGCGACGGCTACACCTTC
NA	NA	TRBV18	TRBJ1-2	CASSLGGDHGYTF	TGTGCCAGCTCACTGGGTGGAGACCATGGCTACACCTTC
NA	TRBD2	TRBV7-9	TRBJ2-2	CASRSTSDRELFF	TGTGCCAGCAGATCTACTAGCGATCGGGAGCTGTTTTTT
few	TRBD2	TRBV2	TRBJ2-1	CASTASGGPFGFF	TGTGCCAGCACGGCTAGCGGGGGCCCCTTCGGGTTCTTC
NA	TRBD2	TRBV5-4	TRBJ2-1	CASSLRRGGRNEQFF	TGTGCCAGCAGCTTGCGGCGGGGGGGCCGGAATGAGCAGTTCTTC
NA	TRBD2	TRBV6-1	TRBJ2-1	CASSHLAGPPGEQFF	TGTGCCAGCAGTCATTTAGCGGGGCCGCCCGGTGAGCAGTTCTTC
NA	TRBD1	TRBV18	TRBJ1-3	CASSPDRNSGNTIYF	TGTGCCAGCTCACCGGACAGGAACTCTGGAAACACCATATATTTT
NA	TRBD1	TRBV20-1	TRBJ2-3	CSADRADTQYF	TGCAGTGCGGACAGGGCAGATACGCAGTATTTT
NA	NA	TRBV7-2	TRBJ2-3	CASSLRGSRVLSTDTQYF	TGTGCCAGCAGCTTACGCGGGTCCCGGGTCCTGAGCACAGATACGCAGTATTTT
NA	TRBD2	TRBV13	TRBJ2-3	CASSPTSGETDTQYF	TGTGCCAGCAGCCCTACTAGCGGGGAAACAGATACGCAGTATTTT
once	NA	TRBV28	TRBJ1-2	CASSEGGDYGYTF	TGTGCCAGCAGTGAGGGCGGGGACTATGGCTACACCTTC
NA	TRBD1	TRBV19	TRBJ1-1	CASSATGGLAEAFF	TGTGCCAGTAGTGCGACAGGGGGCCTGGCTGAAGCTTTCTTT
NA	NA	TRBV27	TRBJ1-3	CASSTTMTGNTIYF	TGTGCCAGCAGTACCACAATGACTGGAAACACCATATATTTT
NA	TRBD1	TRBV28	TRBJ1-2	CASTLPGQEIYTF	TGTGCCAGCACCCTCCCGGGACAGGAAATCTACACCTTC
NA	TRBD1	TRBV28	TRBJ2-6	CASSSGTGAGGANVLTF	TGTGCCAGCAGTTCAGGGACAGGGGCGGGTGGGGCCAACGTCCTGACTTTC
NA	NA	TRBV11-2	TRBJ1-1	CASRGLRGSAEAFF	TGTGCCAGCAGAGGACTCAGGGGATCGGCTGAAGCTTTCTTT
NA	NA	TRBV21-1	TRBJ1-5	CASSKGGDRGRREQPQHF	TGTGCCAGCAGCAAAGGGGGGGACAGGGGGCGCCGGGAACAGCCCCAGCATTTT
NA	NA	TRBV5-1	TRBJ1-1	CASSLTANTEAFF	TGCGCCAGCAGCTTGACAGCGAACACTGAAGCTTTCTTT
NA	TRBD1	TRBV7-7	TRBJ2-7	CASSLNRGYEQYF	TGTGCTAGCAGCTTGAACAGGGGGTACGAGCAGTACTTC
NA	NA	TRBV19	TRBJ1-3	CASSSGASGNTIYF	TGTGCCAGTAGTTCAGGGGCATCTGGAAACACCATATATTTT
NA	NA	TRBV7-9	TRBJ2-7	CASRVDSGEQYF	TGTGCCAGCAGGGTGGACTCGGGAGAGCAGTACTTC
NA	NA	TRBV19	TRBJ2-5	CASSINGGPEETQYF	TGTGCCAGTAGTATAAACGGGGGGCCCGAAGAGACCCAGTACTTC